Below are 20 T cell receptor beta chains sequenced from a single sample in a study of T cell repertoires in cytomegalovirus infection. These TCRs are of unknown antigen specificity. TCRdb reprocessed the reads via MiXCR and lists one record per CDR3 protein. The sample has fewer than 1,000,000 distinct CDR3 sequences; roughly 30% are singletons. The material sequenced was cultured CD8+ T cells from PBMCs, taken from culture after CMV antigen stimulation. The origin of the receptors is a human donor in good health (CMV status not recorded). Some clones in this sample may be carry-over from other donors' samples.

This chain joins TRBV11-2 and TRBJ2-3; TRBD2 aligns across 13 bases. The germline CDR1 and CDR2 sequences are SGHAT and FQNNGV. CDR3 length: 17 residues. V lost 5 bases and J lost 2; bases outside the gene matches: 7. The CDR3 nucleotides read TGTGCCAGCAGCCCCGGACTAGCGGGGGACATCACAGATACGCAGTATTTT. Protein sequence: CASSPGLAGDITDTQYF.

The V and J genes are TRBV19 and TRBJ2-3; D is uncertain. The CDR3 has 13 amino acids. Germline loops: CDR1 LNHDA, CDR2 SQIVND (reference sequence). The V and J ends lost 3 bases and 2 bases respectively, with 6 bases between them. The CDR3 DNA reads TGTGCCAGTAGTATCCCTGACACAGATACGCAGTATTTT. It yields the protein CASSIPDTDTQYF.

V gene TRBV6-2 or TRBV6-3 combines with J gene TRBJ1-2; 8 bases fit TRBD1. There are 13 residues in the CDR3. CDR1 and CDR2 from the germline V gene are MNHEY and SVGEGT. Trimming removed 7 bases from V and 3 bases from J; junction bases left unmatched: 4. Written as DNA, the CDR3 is TGTGCCAGCACCGCGACAGGGGACTATGGCTACACCTTC. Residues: CASTATGDYGYTF.

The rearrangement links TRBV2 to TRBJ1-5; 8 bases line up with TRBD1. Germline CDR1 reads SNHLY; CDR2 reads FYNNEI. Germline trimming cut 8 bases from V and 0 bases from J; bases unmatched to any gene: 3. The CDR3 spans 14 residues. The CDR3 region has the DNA TGTGCCAGCTGGACAGGGCTTAGCAATCAGCCCCAGCATTTT. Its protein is CASWTGLSNQPQHF. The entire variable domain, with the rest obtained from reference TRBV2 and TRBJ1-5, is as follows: EPEVTQTPSHQVTQMGQEVILRCVPISNHLYFYWYRQILGQKVEFLVSFYNNEISEKSEIFDDQFSVERPDGSNFTLKIRSTKLEDSAMYFCASWTGLSNQPQHFGDGTRLSIL.

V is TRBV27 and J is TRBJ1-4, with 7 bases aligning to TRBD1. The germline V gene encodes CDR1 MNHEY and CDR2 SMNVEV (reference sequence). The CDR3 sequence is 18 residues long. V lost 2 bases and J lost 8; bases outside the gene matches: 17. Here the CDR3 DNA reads TGTGCCAGCAGTTTACACAGGGGTTTTGCCCGCGTAAACGAAAAACTGTTTTTT. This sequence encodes CASSLHRGFARVNEKLFF. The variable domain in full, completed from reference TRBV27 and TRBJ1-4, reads EAQVTQNPRYLITVTGKKLTVTCSQNMNHEYMSWYRQDPGLGLRQIYYSMNVEVTDKGDVPEGYKVSRKEKRNFPLILESPSPNQTSLYFCASSLHRGFARVNEKLFFGSGTQLSVL.

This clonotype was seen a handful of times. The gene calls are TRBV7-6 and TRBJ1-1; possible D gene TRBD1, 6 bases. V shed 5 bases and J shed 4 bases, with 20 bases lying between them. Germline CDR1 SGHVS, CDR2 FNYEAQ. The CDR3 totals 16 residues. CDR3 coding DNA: TGTGCCAGCAGCCATACAGAAAACAGGGTAGGCACTGAAGCTTTCTTT. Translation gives CASSHTENRVGTEAFF.

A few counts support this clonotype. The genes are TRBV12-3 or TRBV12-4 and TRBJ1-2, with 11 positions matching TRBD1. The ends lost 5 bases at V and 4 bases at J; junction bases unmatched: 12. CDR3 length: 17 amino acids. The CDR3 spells CASSPWTGGMGSYGYTF. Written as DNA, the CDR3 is TGTGCCAGCAGTCCCTGGACAGGGGGCATGGGTAGCTATGGCTACACCTTC.

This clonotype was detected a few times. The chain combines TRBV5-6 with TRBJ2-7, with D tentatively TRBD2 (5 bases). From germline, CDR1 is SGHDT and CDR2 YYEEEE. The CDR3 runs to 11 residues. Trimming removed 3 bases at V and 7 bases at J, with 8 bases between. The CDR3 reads CASSSSGEQYF. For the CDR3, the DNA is TGTGCCAGCAGCTCTTCGGGAGAGCAGTACTTC.

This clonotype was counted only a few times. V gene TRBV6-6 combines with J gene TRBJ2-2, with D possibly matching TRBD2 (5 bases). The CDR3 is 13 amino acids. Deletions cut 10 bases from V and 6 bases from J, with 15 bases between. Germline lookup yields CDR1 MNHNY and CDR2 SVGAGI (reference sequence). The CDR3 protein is CATLSRGAGELFF. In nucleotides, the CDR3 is TGTGCCACCCTCTCCCGGGGAGCCGGGGAGCTGTTTTTT.

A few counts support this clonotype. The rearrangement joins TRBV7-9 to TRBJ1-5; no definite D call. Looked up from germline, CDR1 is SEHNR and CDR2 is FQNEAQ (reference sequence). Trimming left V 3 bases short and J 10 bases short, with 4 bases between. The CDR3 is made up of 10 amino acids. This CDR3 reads CASSFYPQHF. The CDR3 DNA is TGTGCCAGCAGCTTTTATCCCCAGCATTTT.

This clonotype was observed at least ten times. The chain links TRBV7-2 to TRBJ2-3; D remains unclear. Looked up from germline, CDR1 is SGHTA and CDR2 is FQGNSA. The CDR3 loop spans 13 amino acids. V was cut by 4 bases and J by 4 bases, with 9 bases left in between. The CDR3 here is CASSYDHSDTQYF. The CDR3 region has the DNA TGTGCCAGCAGCTACGATCACTCAGATACGCAGTATTTT.

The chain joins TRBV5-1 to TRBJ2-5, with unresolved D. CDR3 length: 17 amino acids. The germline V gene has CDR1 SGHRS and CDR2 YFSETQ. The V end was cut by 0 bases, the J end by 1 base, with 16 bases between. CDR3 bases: TGCGCCAGCAGCTTGGATCACGGCGTACTACTCCAAGAGACCCAGTACTTC. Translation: CASSLDHGVLLQETQYF.

The DNA of the CDR3 is TGTGCCAGCAGTTTAGGTGTCACCGCTAACTATGGCTACACCTTC. This sequence encodes CASSLGVTANYGYTF. The chain is built from TRBV27 and TRBJ1-2, with unresolved D. The germline V and J ends were trimmed by 2 bases and 0 bases, with 10 bases remaining between them. Germline V gives CDR1 MNHEY, CDR2 SMNVEV (reference sequence). The CDR3 consists of 15 residues.

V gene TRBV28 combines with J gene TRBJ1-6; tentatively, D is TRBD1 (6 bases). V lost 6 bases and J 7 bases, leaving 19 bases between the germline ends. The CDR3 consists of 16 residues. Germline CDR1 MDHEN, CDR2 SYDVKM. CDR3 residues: CASRLGEGHFNSPLHF. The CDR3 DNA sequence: TGTGCCAGCAGGTTGGGAGAGGGACATTTCAATTCACCCCTCCACTTT.

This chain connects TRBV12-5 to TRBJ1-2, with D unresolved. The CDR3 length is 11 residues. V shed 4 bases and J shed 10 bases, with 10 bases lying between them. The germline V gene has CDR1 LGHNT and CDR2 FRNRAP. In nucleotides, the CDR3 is TGTGCTAGTGGTTACGGGGTGGACTACACCTTC. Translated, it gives CASGYGVDYTF.

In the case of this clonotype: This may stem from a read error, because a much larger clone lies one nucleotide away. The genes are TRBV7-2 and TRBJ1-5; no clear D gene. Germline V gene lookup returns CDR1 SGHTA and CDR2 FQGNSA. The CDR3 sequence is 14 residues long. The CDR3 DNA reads TGTGCCAGCAGTTATGACCTTAGCAATCAGCCCCGGCATTTT. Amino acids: CASSYDLSNQPRHF.

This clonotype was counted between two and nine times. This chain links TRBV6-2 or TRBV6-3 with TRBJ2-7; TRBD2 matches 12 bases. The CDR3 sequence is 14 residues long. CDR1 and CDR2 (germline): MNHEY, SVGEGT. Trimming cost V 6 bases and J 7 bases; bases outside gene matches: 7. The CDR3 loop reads CASSLTSGGREQYF. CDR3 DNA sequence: TGTGCCAGCAGCCTGACTAGCGGGGGTAGAGAGCAGTACTTC.

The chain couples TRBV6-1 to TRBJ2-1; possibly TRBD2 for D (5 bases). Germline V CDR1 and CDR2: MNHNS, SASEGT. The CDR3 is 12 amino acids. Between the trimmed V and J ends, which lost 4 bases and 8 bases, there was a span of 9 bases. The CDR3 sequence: CASSALAYEQFF. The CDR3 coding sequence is TGTGCCAGCAGTGCTTTAGCGTATGAGCAGTTCTTC.

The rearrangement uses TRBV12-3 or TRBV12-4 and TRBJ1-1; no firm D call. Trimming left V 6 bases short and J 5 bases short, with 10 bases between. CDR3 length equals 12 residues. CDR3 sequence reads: CASSITGTEAFF. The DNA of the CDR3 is TGTGCCAGCAGCATCACCGGGACTGAAGCTTTCTTT.

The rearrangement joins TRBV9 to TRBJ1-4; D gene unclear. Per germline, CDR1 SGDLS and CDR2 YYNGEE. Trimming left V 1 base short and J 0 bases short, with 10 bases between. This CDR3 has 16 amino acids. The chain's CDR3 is CASSVTGRPTNEKLFF. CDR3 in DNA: TGTGCCAGCAGCGTAACCGGCCGTCCAACTAATGAAAAACTGTTTTTT.